A selection of T cell receptor beta chains follows, all from one sample in a study of beta chain features in type 1 diabetes. Only in-frame clones appear in the TCRdb table, and some are missing; sequencing was by immunoSEQ multiplex PCR. The data hold more than 140,000 clones, with roughly 9.7% observed a single time. Material for sequencing was central memory CD4+ T cells from blood. The origin of the receptors is a middle-aged woman in good health. CDR3s include the opening cysteine and the closing phenylalanine or tryptophan. A D gene is named only where the DNA matches it firmly. The size field is filled for only some rows; it gives once, few, many or a size class.

J,V,D,size,CDR3,DNA
TRBJ2-2,TRBV7-2,NA,few,CASSLFARELFF,TGTGCCAGCAGCTTATTCGCGAGGGAGCTGTTTTTT
TRBJ2-2,TRBV9,TRBD1,NA,CASRQGPNTGELFF,TGTGCCAGCAGACAGGGGCCAAACACCGGGGAGCTGTTTTTT
TRBJ1-5,TRBV6-6,NA,NA,CASSPGGQPQHF,TGTGCCAGCAGTCCCGGGGGTCAGCCCCAGCATTTT
TRBJ2-3,TRBV29-1,TRBD1,many,CSGGQGVPDTQYF,TGCAGCGGGGGACAGGGGGTTCCAGATACGCAGTATTTT
TRBJ1-2,TRBV9,NA,many,CASSVQGGDGYTF,TGTGCCAGCAGCGTACAGGGAGGGGATGGCTACACCTTC
TRBJ2-6,TRBV27,NA,NA,CASSIALNSGANVLTF,TGTGCCAGCAGTATAGCTCTCAACTCTGGGGCCAACGTCCTGACTTTC
TRBJ2-5,TRBV7-8,NA,few,CASSLEERIETQYF,TGTGCCAGCAGCTTAGAGGAGCGGATAGAGACCCAGTACTTC
TRBJ2-7,TRBV6-5,NA,NA,CASREDGYEQYF,TGTGCCAGCAGGGAGGACGGCTACGAGCAGTACTTC
TRBJ2-3,TRBV12-5,NA,few,CASGLLPTDTQYF,TGTGCTAGTGGTTTGCTACCGACAGATACGCAGTATTTT
TRBJ2-1,TRBV9,TRBD2,many,CASSSPSRLAGGRGARYNEQFF,TGTGCCAGCAGCTCCCCTTCTCGACTAGCGGGGGGGCGGGGAGCTCGATACAATGAGCAGTTCTTC
TRBJ2-5,TRBV13,NA,NA,CASSWPLGGEETQYF,TGTGCCAGCAGTTGGCCCCTAGGAGGGGAAGAGACCCAGTACTTC
TRBJ1-1,TRBV5-6,NA,few,CASSLGGRGTEAFF,TGTGCCAGCAGCTTGGGAGGGAGGGGCACTGAAGCTTTCTTT